This T cell receptor (beta chain) emerged from a study of blood T cell repertoires in COVID-19. Study-wide background: The United States, Italy and Spain supplied acute and convalescent COVID-19 samples. T cells, B-cell-depleted T cells, or PBMCs provided the cDNA or gDNA that served as material.

Only in-frame clones appear in the TCRdb table, and some are missing; sequencing was by immunoSEQ multiplex PCR. The data show under 300,000 clones, 85% to 90% seen once. Germline loops: CDR1 LNHDA, CDR2 SQIVND (reference sequence). V gave up 9 bases and J gave up 3 bases, with 17 bases separating them. This CDR3 spans 14 amino acids. The chain couples TRBV19 to TRBJ1-2, with D possibly matching TRBD1 (6 bases). Material for sequencing was peripheral blood. The TCR sequence derives from a human donor in a cohort sampled during active COVID-19. The CDR3 coding sequence is TGTGCCAGCCGAAGGGGGTGGGACGACTATGGCTACACCTTC. Its protein product is CASRRGWDDYGYTF. The whole variable domain, remainder taken from reference TRBV19 and TRBJ1-2, is DGGITQSPKYLFRKEGQNVTLSCEQNLNHDAMYWYRQDPGQGLRLIYYSQIVNDFQKGDIAEGYSVSREKKESFPLTVTSAQKNPTAFYLCASRRGWDDYGYTFGSGTRLTVV.